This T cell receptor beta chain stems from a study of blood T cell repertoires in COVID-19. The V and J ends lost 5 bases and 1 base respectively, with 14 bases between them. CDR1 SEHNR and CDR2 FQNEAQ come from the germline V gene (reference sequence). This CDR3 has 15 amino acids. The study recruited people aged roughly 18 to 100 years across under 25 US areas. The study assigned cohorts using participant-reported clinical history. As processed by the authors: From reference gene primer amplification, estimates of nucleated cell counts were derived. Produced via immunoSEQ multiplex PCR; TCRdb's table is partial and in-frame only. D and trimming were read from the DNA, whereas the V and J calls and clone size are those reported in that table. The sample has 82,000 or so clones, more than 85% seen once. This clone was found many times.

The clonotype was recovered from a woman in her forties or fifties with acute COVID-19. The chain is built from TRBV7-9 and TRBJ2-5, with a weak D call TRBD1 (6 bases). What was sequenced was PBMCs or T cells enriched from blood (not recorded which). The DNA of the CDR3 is TGTGCCAGCAGCATCCTAGGACAGAGCCAAGAGACCCAGTACTTC. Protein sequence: CASSILGQSQETQYF.